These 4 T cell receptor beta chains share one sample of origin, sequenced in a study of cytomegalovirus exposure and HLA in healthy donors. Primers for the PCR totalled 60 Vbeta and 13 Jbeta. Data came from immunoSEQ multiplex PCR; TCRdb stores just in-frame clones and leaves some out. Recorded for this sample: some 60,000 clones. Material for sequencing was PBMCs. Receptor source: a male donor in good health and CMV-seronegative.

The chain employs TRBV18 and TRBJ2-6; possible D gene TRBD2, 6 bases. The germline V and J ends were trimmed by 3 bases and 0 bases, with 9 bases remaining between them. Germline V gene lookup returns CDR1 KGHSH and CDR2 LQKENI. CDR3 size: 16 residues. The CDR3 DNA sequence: TGTGCCAGCTCACCTTTGGGGGGCTCTGGGGCCAACGTCCTGACTTTC. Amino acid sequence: CASSPLGGSGANVLTF.

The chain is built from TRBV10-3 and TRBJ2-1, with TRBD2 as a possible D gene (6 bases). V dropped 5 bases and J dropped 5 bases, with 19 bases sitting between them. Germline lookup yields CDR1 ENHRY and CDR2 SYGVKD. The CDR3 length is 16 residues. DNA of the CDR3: TGTGCCATCAGTAGCCCCGGTGATAGCGGAAACAATGAGCAGTTCTTC. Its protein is CAISSPGDSGNNEQFF.

The CDR3 here is CASQGDDTEAFF. In nucleotides, the CDR3 is TGTGCCAGCCAGGGGGATGACACTGAAGCTTTCTTT. The chain recombines TRBV9 with TRBJ1-1, with 7 nucleotides matching TRBD1. The CDR3 extends over 12 amino acids. Germline V CDR1 and CDR2: SGDLS, YYNGEE. V lost 7 bases and J lost 3; bases outside the gene matches: 3.

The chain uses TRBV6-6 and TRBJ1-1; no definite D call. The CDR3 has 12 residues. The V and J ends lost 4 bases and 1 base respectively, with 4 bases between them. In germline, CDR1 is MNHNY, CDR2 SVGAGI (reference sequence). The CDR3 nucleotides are TGTGCCAGCAGTTCTCCGAACACTGAAGCTTTCTTT. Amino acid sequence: CASSSPNTEAFF.